These T cell receptor beta chains were read from a single sample in a study of blood T cell repertoires in COVID-19. The assay was immunoSEQ multiplex PCR, and TCRdb's table has in-frame clones only and misses some. The repertoire consists of under 300,000 clones, with 89% occurring once and the leading ten covering just under 0.95%. Material for sequencing was peripheral blood. The receptors come from a woman in her thirties or forties who had recovered from COVID-19. CDR3s include the opening cysteine and the closing phenylalanine or tryptophan. A D gene is named only where the DNA matches it firmly. Clone size appears in some rows only: once, few, many, or a class for an expanded clone.

j_call clone_size d_call v_call cdr3_nt cdr3_aa
TRBJ1-5 once NA TRBV6-2/TRBV6-3 TGTGCCAGCAGTTACCGAGACTCTAGGTACAATCAGCCCCAGCATTTT CASSYRDSRYNQPQHF
TRBJ2-1 NA NA TRBV5-8 TGTGCCAGCAGCCCCTCGGGGGGCCAGCGGGGTGAGCAGTTCTTC CASSPSGGQRGEQFF
TRBJ2-7 NA NA TRBV11-2 TGTGCCAGCAGCTTACGGCAGGCAGCCTACGAGCAGTACTTC CASSLRQAAYEQYF
TRBJ2-3 NA NA TRBV3-1/TRBV3-2 TGTGCCAGCAGCCAAGTTTTGGGGCCTACAGATACGCAGTATTTT CASSQVLGPTDTQYF
TRBJ1-6 NA TRBD1 TRBV5-4 TGTGCCAGCAGCTTGGGGTCAGGGGGCGCCTATAATTCACCCCTCCACTTT CASSLGSGGAYNSPLHF
TRBJ2-3 NA TRBD1 TRBV5-8 TGTGCCAGCAGCCCAGGGGACAGGGGACGGGCAGATACGCAGTATTTT CASSPGDRGRADTQYF
TRBJ2-1 NA TRBD2 TRBV7-8 TGTGCCAGCAGCCCCGAGACTAGCGGGGCCCACAATGAGCAGTTCTTC CASSPETSGAHNEQFF
TRBJ2-7 NA NA TRBV27 TGTGCCAGCAGTTTAATGGATCGGAGCTCCTACGAGCAGTACTTC CASSLMDRSSYEQYF
TRBJ2-3 few TRBD2 TRBV6-4 TGTGCCAGCAGTCCCCAGACTAGCGGCACAGATACGCAGTATTTT CASSPQTSGTDTQYF
TRBJ1-1 NA NA TRBV27 TGTGCCAGCACCCCGGAAAGGGGTAGATCTGAAGCTTTCTTT CASTPERGRSEAFF
TRBJ2-2 NA NA TRBV9 TGTGCCAGCAGCGTAGCCTTTCGGGAGTTGGTCACCGGGGAGCTGTTTTTT CASSVAFRELVTGELFF
TRBJ2-2 NA TRBD2 TRBV7-9 TGTGCCAGCACCCCCGTCGGGCGGGAGGGCGACGGGGAGCTGTTTTTT CASTPVGREGDGELFF
TRBJ2-7 NA TRBD2 TRBV7-2 TGTGCCAGCAGCTTAGAGGGGACTAGCGCAGCCTACGAGCAGTACTTC CASSLEGTSAAYEQYF
TRBJ2-3 NA TRBD1 TRBV18 TGTGCCAGCTCAAACCCGGGACAGGGGGCGCATTCCGATACGCAGTATTTT CASSNPGQGAHSDTQYF
TRBJ2-1 NA TRBD2 TRBV28 TGTGCCAGCAGTTTACGGCCCAGGACTAGCGGGAGGAATTACAATGAGCAGTTCTTC CASSLRPRTSGRNYNEQFF